This T cell receptor beta chain is drawn from a study of regulatory T cells in long-lasting Graves disease. Findings of the study overall: Persistent patients shared more public clonotypes (roughly 2,800) than new patients (more than 900).

The V gene lost 8 bases and the J gene lost 5 bases, with 13 bases spanning the gap. This CDR3 is 13 amino acids long. In germline, CDR1 is MNHEY, CDR2 SVGEGT. For TCR beta, libraries came from iRepertoire HTBI primers and Arm-PCR of CDR3 regions. TCRdb re-called the multiplex PCR reads through MiXCR, storing one row per CDR3 protein. The table includes hundreds of thousands of distinct CDR3 sequences, approximately 16% detected once. About this clonotype: What it binds is unknown. It differs at one base from a far larger clone, so likely a read error. The CDR3 end shows no conserved phenylalanine or tryptophan, and so a read error is likely.

Time point reported: newly diagnosed GD, antithyroid drugs for less than 3 months. PBMCs were the source of the RNA used for TCR sequencing. The same data also contributed to another study, on T cells in Graves' hyperthyroidism and ophthalmopathy. That study reports: Carried out on the TCR CDR3, a first-round RT-PCR used the HTBI primer set.

This chain uses TRBV6-2 or TRBV6-3 with TRBJ1-5; possibly TRBD1 for D (5 bases). The receptor was isolated from a woman aged 40-60 years with Graves disease. The specimen comprised peripheral blood mononuclear cells (PBMCs), sampled at new diagnosis, from a patient treated with antithyroid drugs. CDR3 sequence reads: CASGRGADQPQHY. For the CDR3, the DNA is TGTGCCAGCGGCAGAGGGGCTGATCAGCCCCAGCATTAT.